This passage covers 7 T cell receptor beta chains from one sample sequenced in a study of blood T cell repertoires in COVID-19. TCRdb's table, derived via immunoSEQ multiplex PCR, lists solely in-frame clones and lacks some. The table shows roughly 180,000 clones, with 80% occurring only once. Sequencing was performed on PBMCs or T cells enriched from blood (not recorded which). These receptors were obtained from a man aged 60-69 years who had been exposed to COVID-19.

The rearrangement links TRBV20-1 to TRBJ2-7, with 8 nucleotides matching TRBD1. The CDR3 sequence is 13 residues long. Germline CDR1 reads DFQATT; CDR2 reads SNEGSKA (reference sequence). Germline trimming cut 3 bases from V and 5 bases from J; bases unmatched to any gene: 6. CDR3 bases: TGCAGTGCTAGTCCGGACAGGGCCGACGAGCAGTACTTC. Protein product: CSASPDRADEQYF.

In this sample, this clone turned up once. The chain carries TRBV6-5 and TRBJ2-7; TRBD1 is a possible D gene (6 bases). The CDR3 extends over 15 amino acids. The germline CDR1 and CDR2 sequences are MNHEY and SVGAGI. The V gene lost 5 bases and the J gene lost 7 bases, with 21 bases spanning the gap. The CDR3 here is CASSPRQAGLGEQYF. CDR3 DNA: TGTGCCAGCAGTCCCAGACAGGCAGGGTTAGGGGAGCAGTACTTC.

The J gene is TRBJ2-7, the V gene TRBV5-1, with D possibly matching TRBD1 (6 bases). CDR1 and CDR2 (germline): SGHRS, YFSETQ. Between the trimmed V and J ends, which lost 0 bases and 4 bases, there was a span of 11 bases. The CDR3 loop spans 14 amino acids. CDR3 nucleotide sequence: TGCGCCAGCAGCTTGGAGAGGGGGAATTACGAGCAGTACTTC. This encodes CASSLERGNYEQYF.

This clone was seen just once. V usage is TRBV18 and J usage is TRBJ1-2, with 7 nucleotides matching TRBD1. Germline values: CDR1 KGHSH, CDR2 LQKENI. J was trimmed by 7 bases and V by 3 bases; bases with no gene match: 14. The CDR3 runs to 16 residues. The CDR3 coding sequence is TGTGCCAGCTCACCCCGGGACAGCCAAGGGGCGGTTGGCTACACCTTC. Protein sequence: CASSPRDSQGAVGYTF.

This chain connects TRBV6-5 to TRBJ1-1; D unresolved. The V end was cut by 4 bases, the J end by 3 bases, with 12 bases between. The CDR3 loop spans 14 amino acids. The V gene's germline CDR1 is MNHEY and CDR2 SVGAGI. CDR3 region: CASSFGPRDTEAFF. For the CDR3, the DNA is TGTGCCAGCAGTTTCGGCCCACGGGACACTGAAGCTTTCTTT.

The chain has TRBV2 and TRBJ2-7; possibly TRBD1 for D (6 bases). V lost 8 bases to trimming and J lost 4 bases, with 15 bases between them. CDR1 SNHLY and CDR2 FYNNEI come from the germline V gene. The CDR3 runs to 13 residues. CDR3 residues: CASHLGQLYEQYF. The CDR3 region has the DNA TGTGCCAGCCACCTAGGACAGCTATACGAGCAGTACTTC.

This chain joins TRBV14 and TRBJ2-5; no reliable D call. Looked up from germline, CDR1 is SGHDN and CDR2 is FVKESK. This CDR3 spans 15 amino acids. Trimming left V 4 bases short and J 1 base short, with 13 bases between. The CDR3 loop reads CASSPLSRFQETQYF. The CDR3 DNA is TGTGCCAGCAGCCCTCTCTCTAGGTTCCAAGAGACCCAGTACTTC.